The 14 T cell receptor beta chains below were found in one sample sequenced in a study of blood T cell repertoires in COVID-19. Measured with immunoSEQ multiplex PCR; TCRdb has only the in-frame clones, and not every one. This sample has under 300,000 clones; about 88% occur once, and the top ten carry around 2%. Input material: peripheral blood. The origin of the receptors is a woman in her thirties or forties who had recovered from COVID-19.

V usage is TRBV19 and J usage is TRBJ2-5; the D gene is possibly TRBD2 (6 bases). V lost 3 bases and J 4 bases, leaving 21 bases between the germline ends. This CDR3 region has 17 residues. Germline values: CDR1 LNHDA, CDR2 SQIVND (reference sequence). The CDR3 is CASSIGTPEAMGETQYF. Here the CDR3 DNA reads TGTGCCAGTAGTATCGGGACTCCGGAGGCCATGGGAGAGACCCAGTACTTC.

The V call is TRBV5-1, the J call TRBJ1-3; 7 bases line up with TRBD1. Trimming cost V 5 bases and J 4 bases; bases outside gene matches: 3. The CDR3 runs 13 residues. The germline V gene has CDR1 SGHRS and CDR2 YFSETQ. The CDR3 loop reads CASRQGSGNTIYF. For the CDR3, the DNA is TGCGCCAGCAGACAGGGGAGCGGAAACACCATATATTTT. The complete variable domain, with remaining parts taken from reference TRBV5-1 and TRBJ1-3, reads KAGVTQTPRYLIKTRGQQVTLSCSPISGHRSVSWYQQTPGQGLQFLFEYFSETQRNKGNFPGRFSGRQFSNSRSEMNVSTLELGDSALYLCASRQGSGNTIYFGEGSWLTVV.

A few counts support this clone. The rearrangement joins TRBV29-1 to TRBJ2-1; weak D call: TRBD2 (5 bases). Looked up from germline, CDR1 is SQVTM and CDR2 is ANQGSEA. V lost 2 bases and J 7 bases, leaving 9 bases between the germline ends. CDR3 length: 12 amino acids. CDR3 DNA sequence: TGCAGCGTTGAACTTCGAGGGAATGAGCAGTTCTTC. It encodes CSVELRGNEQFF.

This clone was counted a few times. At the DNA level, this CDR3 is encoded by other sequences in the same sample as well. The V call is TRBV7-2, the J call TRBJ1-2; 8 nucleotides align to TRBD1. V was clipped by 1 base and J by 4 bases; unmatched bases: 2. This CDR3 has 14 amino acids. CDR1 and CDR2 from the germline V gene are SGHTA and FQGNSA. CDR3 loop: CASSLGTGGYGYTF. CDR3 bases: TGTGCCAGCAGCTTAGGTACAGGGGGCTATGGCTACACCTTC.

The CDR3 is CASSFLGGAWLYQETQYF. As DNA, the CDR3 is TGTGCCAGCAGCTTCCTCGGGGGGGCCTGGTTGTACCAAGAGACCCAGTACTTC. This chain uses TRBV11-3 with TRBJ2-5; 8 bases match TRBD2. The CDR3 totals 18 residues. Germline trimming cut 3 bases from V and 0 bases from J; bases unmatched to any gene: 12. The germline V gene encodes CDR1 SGHNT and CDR2 YENEEA.

The chain is built from TRBV5-6 and TRBJ2-7; D uncertain. Between the trimmed V and J ends, which lost 3 bases and 2 bases, there was a span of 9 bases. Germline V gene sequence: CDR1 SGHDT, CDR2 YYEEEE. This CDR3 has 13 amino acids. The CDR3 DNA is TGTGCCAGCAGCTCCGGTTTTGCCTACGAGCAGTACTTC. Translation: CASSSGFAYEQYF.

This clone was detected only a few times. This chain uses TRBV7-9 with TRBJ1-2; no reliable D call. Germline V gene lookup returns CDR1 SEHNR and CDR2 FQNEAQ (reference sequence). The CDR3 spans 14 residues. Trimming removed 7 bases from V and 0 bases from J, with 12 bases in between. Here the CDR3 reads CASTAVGSNYGYTF. CDR3 coding DNA: TGTGCCAGCACCGCAGTCGGGTCTAACTATGGCTACACCTTC.

The rearrangement uses TRBV6-5 and TRBJ2-2; TRBD2 aligns across 9 bases. Unmatched junction bases numbered 8, after V lost 4 bases and J lost 5 bases. The V gene's germline CDR1 is MNHEY and CDR2 SVGAGI. The CDR3 loop spans 16 amino acids. CDR3 amino acids: CASSWETSGGTGELFF. CDR3 sequence (DNA): TGTGCCAGCAGTTGGGAGACTAGCGGTGGGACCGGGGAGCTGTTTTTT.

The rearrangement joins TRBV5-1 to TRBJ2-1, with TRBD2 matching 15 bases. The CDR3 contains 16 residues. After removal of 4 bases from V and 8 bases from J, the junction contained 7 bases not matched to a gene. Germline V gene sequence: CDR1 SGHRS, CDR2 YFSETQ. CDR3 in DNA: TGCGCCAGCAGCCCCCGGACTAGCGGGGGGGCATATGAGCAGTTCTTC. Translating it yields CASSPRTSGGAYEQFF.

The chain recombines TRBV7-2 with TRBJ2-7; TRBD2 matches 10 bases. This CDR3 region has 15 residues. V shed 6 bases, J shed 5 bases, and the junction held 10 bases outside the gene matches. Per the germline V gene, CDR1 is SGHTA and CDR2 is FQGNSA. The CDR3 protein is CASRKEVAGGNEQYF. In nucleotides, the CDR3 is TGTGCCAGCAGGAAGGAGGTAGCGGGGGGAAACGAGCAGTACTTC.

This clone was detected only once. The V call is TRBV12-2, the J call TRBJ2-7; whether TRBD2, the table's D call, matches the DNA was not checked. TRBV12-2 is flagged as a pseudogene. CDR3 size: 17 residues. The CDR3: CASRAHHPGLARYEQYF. As DNA, the CDR3 is TGTGCAAGTCGCGCCCACCACCCGGGACTAGCGAGATACGAGCAGTACTTC.

The chain uses TRBV11-2 and TRBJ2-3; tentative D call: TRBD1 (6 bases). CDR1 and CDR2 from the germline V gene are SGHAT and FQNNGV. The CDR3 contains 16 residues. The V and J ends lost 1 base and 2 bases respectively, with 13 bases between them. CDR3 residues: CASSLGLDRYTDTQYF. Here the CDR3 DNA reads TGTGCCAGCAGCTTAGGACTGGACAGATACACAGATACGCAGTATTTT.

The chain is built from TRBV5-6 and TRBJ1-2; D possibly corresponds to TRBD1 (5 bases). V dropped 5 bases and J dropped 2 bases, with 13 bases sitting between them. There are 14 residues in the CDR3. The V gene's germline CDR1 is SGHDT and CDR2 YYEEEE. CDR3 DNA sequence: TGTGCCAGCAGTTACCCGGACACGAACTATGGCTACACCTTC. Protein: CASSYPDTNYGYTF.

V is TRBV9 and J is TRBJ1-3; D is undetermined. CDR3 length: 15 residues. V was trimmed by 2 bases and J by 1 base, leaving 10 bases between them. Germline lookup yields CDR1 SGDLS and CDR2 YYNGEE. CDR3 sequence reads: CASSVTTLSGNTIYF. DNA of the CDR3: TGTGCCAGCAGCGTTACGACTTTATCTGGAAACACCATATATTTT.